Below, one T cell receptor beta chain is given with its context. Ten or more counts support this clonotype. Its specific antigen is unknown. No qualities accompany the bases; no much larger clone lies one base away. Reads for this sample came from an Illumina HiSeq 2000. TCR beta chain libraries were generated through multiplex PCR amplification. The amplified TCR beta chain products were analyzed by high-throughput sequencing. TCRdb itself trimmed the public reads at Q25 with fastp, ran MiXCR and retained productive beta chains. For every CDR3 protein sequence, its rows merge into one entry that carries the most common genes and DNA. A total of 290,000 or so distinct CDR3 sequences appear in this sample, over 25% of them only once. The ten largest clones take up more than 0.85% of the sample. These data belong to a study of breast tumors, draining lymph nodes, adjacent tissues (dated by TCRdb to the mid-2010s). About the full investigation: Breast cancer patients provided tumor, adjacent nontumor tissue and axillary lymph nodes, and the study compared the TCR beta repertoires across these three sources. The study aimed to assess the relationships and possible T-cell exchange between tumor, surrounding tissue and draining lymph node repertoires in human breast cancer. Study-level results and caveats: T-cell repertoire diversity in tumors was found to be lower than in lymph nodes but higher than in nontumor tissue, and preferential V and J gene usage was observed. The similarity between tumor and nontumor tissue repertoires was significantly greater in luminal-like breast cancer than in basal-like breast cancer. Rather than being directly demonstrated, the conclusion that tumor T cells originate in lymph nodes was presented as consistent with a hypothesis. The data were considered consistent with most tumor T cells being derived from the lymph node and subsequently expanding within tumor tissue.

The lymph node samples were taken from the axillary draining lymph nodes of breast cancer patients. This clonotype originated in a female donor with breast cancer. Some clones in this sample may be carry-over from other donors' samples. The specimen was axillary lymph node tissue.

Read as DNA, the sequence is TGTGCCAGCAGCCGGTGGGGGCGGGGAAATGAGCAGTTCTTC. It specifies CASSRWGRGNEQFF. The chain is encoded by TRBV9 joined to TRBJ2-1; the D gene is perhaps TRBD1 or TRBD2, as each covers 6 bases. V is reduced by 4 bases and J by 7 bases, leaving a spacing of 15 bases between them. CDR1 SGDLS and CDR2 YYNGEE were looked up in the germline V gene. The CDR3 runs 14 amino acids, cysteine and phenylalanine included. The sequence is cut down to CDR3 DNA, 42 bases in frame from base 1.